These 27 T cell receptor beta chains were sequenced from one sample in a study of low-dose radiotherapy and immunotherapy resistance in tumors. TCRs were amplified for roughly 20 PCR cycles with a constant-region primer and V-primer adapter. TCRdb redid the calling of the reads with MiXCR, one entry per CDR3 protein. The sample yields approximately 47,000 distinct CDR3 sequences, about 11% seen once. Indicated time point: before trial treatment. This sample comprised PBMCs, obtained before treatment. These receptors came from a female donor with ovarian cancer.

This clonotype was seen ten or more times. CDR3: CAISEASGGSYEQYF. The CDR3, as DNA: TGTGCCATCAGTGAGGCTAGCGGGGGTTCCTACGAGCAGTACTTC. The chain has TRBV10-3 and TRBJ2-7, with 10 nucleotides matching TRBD2. The junction had 2 bases not matched to a gene; V was cut back by 2 bases and J by 1 base. The length of the CDR3 is 15 residues. Germline V CDR1 and CDR2: ENHRY, SYGVKD.

This clonotype was seen many times. This rearrangement joins TRBV5-1 to TRBJ2-1; the match to TRBD1 covers 8 bases. With 4 bases clipped from V and 3 bases from J, the junction kept 6 bases outside the gene matches. CDR1 and CDR2 from the germline V gene are SGHRS and YFSETQ. CDR3 size: 15 residues. CDR3 sequence reads: CASSGGQALYNEQFF. CDR3 sequence (DNA): TGCGCCAGCAGCGGGGGACAGGCCCTCTACAATGAGCAGTTCTTC.

This clonotype was counted many times. The gene calls are TRBV4-2 and TRBJ2-1, with 8 bases aligning to TRBD2. CDR3 length: 15 amino acids. CDR1 and CDR2 from the germline V gene are LGHNA and YNFKEQ. With 4 bases clipped from V and 0 bases from J, the junction kept 2 bases outside the gene matches. As DNA, the CDR3 is TGTGCCAGCAGCCTAAGCGGGAGCTCCTACAATGAGCAGTTCTTC. It translates to CASSLSGSSYNEQFF.

This clonotype has a count of ten or more. This sequence joins TRBV29-1 and TRBJ2-1; D is unresolved. The CDR3 consists of 13 residues. The germline V gene encodes CDR1 SQVTM and CDR2 ANQGSEA. V dropped 6 bases and J dropped 8 bases, with 17 bases sitting between them. CDR3: CSVRMPIADEQFF. The CDR3, as DNA: TGCAGCGTACGAATGCCTATAGCTGATGAGCAGTTCTTC.

This clonotype was observed many times. V usage is TRBV7-8 and J usage is TRBJ2-1; tentative D call: TRBD1 (6 bases). Trimming cost V 5 bases and J 9 bases, with 17 bases left between them. CDR1 is SGHVS, CDR2 FQNEAQ, per germline. The CDR3 sequence is 14 residues long. The CDR3 spells CASSPRSLGGEQFF. The CDR3, as DNA: TGTGCCAGCAGCCCAAGGTCTCTAGGGGGTGAGCAGTTCTTC. The variable domain in full, with the rest retrieved from reference TRBV7-8 and TRBJ2-1, is GAGVSQSPRYKVAKRGQDVALRCDPISGHVSLFWYQQALGQGPEFLTYFQNEAQLDKSGLPSDRFFAERPEGSVSTLKIQRTQQEDSAVYLCASSPRSLGGEQFFGPGTRLTVL.

In this sample, this clonotype turned up many times. V is TRBV5-1 and J is TRBJ2-1, with TRBD2 matching 10 bases. Per the germline V gene, CDR1 is SGHRS and CDR2 is YFSETQ. The CDR3 sequence is 16 residues long. V gave up 0 bases and J gave up 3 bases; unmatched junction bases: 3. CDR3 sequence (DNA): TGCGCCAGCAGCTTGGTTCTAGCGGGAGTCTACAATGAGCAGTTCTTC. This translates into CASSLVLAGVYNEQFF.

This clonotype was recorded at least ten times. The genes are TRBV20-1 and TRBJ2-5; D assignment may be TRBD1 or TRBD2 (5 bases each). The CDR3 extends over 14 amino acids. The germline gives CDR1 DFQATT, CDR2 SNEGSKA (reference sequence). The ends were cut back, 5 bases at V and 2 bases at J, with 15 bases in the middle. The DNA for the CDR3 is TGCAGTGCTCGAGCTCCGGGACCTCAAGAGACCCAGTACTTC. Protein product: CSARAPGPQETQYF.

This clonotype was found many times. The genes are TRBV9 and TRBJ2-7; 8 nucleotides agree with TRBD1. The CDR3 consists of 16 residues. Germline trimming cut 3 bases from V and 2 bases from J; bases unmatched to any gene: 10. The V gene's germline CDR1 is SGDLS and CDR2 YYNGEE. The chain's CDR3 is CASSAQGAKGTYEQYF. The CDR3 DNA is TGTGCCAGCAGCGCGCAGGGGGCGAAGGGGACCTACGAGCAGTACTTC. Complete variable domain (other parts from reference TRBV9 and TRBJ2-7): DSGVTQTPKHLITATGQRVTLRCSPRSGDLSVYWYQQSLDQGLQFLIQYYNGEERAKGNILERFSAQQFPDLHSELNLSSLELGDSALYFCASSAQGAKGTYEQYFGPGTRLTVT.

Of note for this clonotype: With only one base between it and a far larger clone, this is likely a read error. This chain connects TRBV9 to TRBJ2-7; no clear D. With 4 bases removed from V and 3 bases from J, the gap between germline ends came to 11 bases. The CDR3 totals 13 residues. In germline, CDR1 is SGDLS, CDR2 YYNGEE. The DNA for the CDR3 is TGTGCCAGCAGCACGGCAGTGAGCTACGAGCAGTACTTC. As protein: CASSTAVSYEQYF.

There are a few counts of this clonotype. The chain couples TRBV11-2 to TRBJ2-5; either TRBD1 or TRBD2 may fit D (5 bases each). From germline, CDR1 is SGHAT and CDR2 FQNNGV. This CDR3 has 17 amino acids. Deletions cut 1 base from V and 0 bases from J, with 15 bases between. The CDR3 nucleotides are TGTGCCAGCAGCTTAGGGGGGACGGGGAAGGACCAAGAGACCCAGTACTTC. It encodes CASSLGGTGKDQETQYF. Full variable domain (outside the CDR3, taken from reference TRBV11-2 and TRBJ2-5): EAGVAQSPRYKIIEKRQSVAFWCNPISGHATLYWYQQILGQGPKLLIQFQNNGVVDDSQLPKDRFSAERLKGVDSTLKIQPAKLEDSAVYLCASSLGGTGKDQETQYFGPGTRLLVL.

At least ten counts were recorded for this clonotype. This chain connects TRBV30 to TRBJ2-5, with TRBD1 matching 9 bases. V lost 0 bases and J lost 5; bases outside the gene matches: 7. The CDR3 is 15 residues long. Germline CDR1 reads GTSNPN; CDR2 reads SVGIG (reference sequence). For the CDR3, the DNA is TGTGCCTGGAGTGTACGGGACAGGGACGCGGAGACCCAGTACTTC. It codes for CAWSVRDRDAETQYF.

In this sample, this clonotype turned up many times. The CDR3 reads CAWSSRHSDEQFF. CDR3 DNA sequence: TGTGCCTGGAGTTCACGGCATTCGGATGAGCAGTTCTTC. The rearrangement links TRBV30 to TRBJ2-1, with D hard to call. Trimming took off 2 bases at V and 8 bases at J, with 13 bases between the two ends. The CDR3 is made up of 13 amino acids. The germline V gene encodes CDR1 GTSNPN and CDR2 SVGIG (reference sequence).

To note about this clonotype: The junction differs from germline at one of its ends, possibly a read error. The chain employs TRBV2 and TRBJ1-5; 9 nucleotides line up with TRBD1. The CDR3 is made up of 13 amino acids. Looked up from germline, CDR1 is SNHLY and CDR2 is FYNNEI. CDR3 DNA: TGTGCCAGCGGGACAGGGTACAATGAGCCCCAGCATTTT. It translates to CASGTGYNEPQHF.

This clonotype was counted at least ten times. V is TRBV27 and J is TRBJ2-7, with D possibly being TRBD1 or TRBD2 (5 bases each). Germline V CDR1 and CDR2: MNHEY, SMNVEV (reference sequence). CDR3 length equals 13 residues. V was pared by 3 bases and J by 0 bases, with 6 bases between. The CDR3 sequence: CASSFGTSYEQYF. DNA of the CDR3: TGTGCCAGCAGTTTCGGGACCTCCTACGAGCAGTACTTC.

This clonotype occurred once. A far larger clone differs by one base, so this is likely a read error. The CDR3 does not close with the conserved phenylalanine or tryptophan, likely indicating a read error. V usage is TRBV6-6 and J usage is TRBJ2-7; maybe TRBD1 (6 bases). V shed 8 bases and J shed 5 bases, with 10 bases lying between them. The germline V gene has CDR1 MNHNY and CDR2 SVGAGI (reference sequence). The CDR3 totals 11 residues. CDR3 sequence reads: CASQQGNEQYL. CDR3 DNA: TGTGCCAGCCAGCAGGGGAACGAGCAGTACTTG.

This clonotype was seen repeatedly, ten times or more. V is TRBV5-1 and J is TRBJ1-1, with a tentative D call TRBD1 (6 bases). The germline V and J ends were trimmed by 2 bases and 3 bases, with 14 bases remaining between them. The length of the CDR3 is 15 residues. Per germline, CDR1 SGHRS and CDR2 YFSETQ. Written as DNA, the CDR3 is TGCGCCAGCAGCTTAGTCCCGGGGGCAGACACTGAAGCTTTCTTT. Translation: CASSLVPGADTEAFF. The entire variable domain, with the rest obtained from reference TRBV5-1 and TRBJ1-1, is as follows: KAGVTQTPRYLIKTRGQQVTLSCSPISGHRSVSWYQQTPGQGLQFLFEYFSETQRNKGNFPGRFSGRQFSNSRSEMNVSTLELGDSALYLCASSLVPGADTEAFFGQGTRLTVV.

A few counts support this clonotype. This rearrangement joins TRBV5-4 to TRBJ2-7, with 12 bases that match TRBD2. V shed 4 bases and J 6 bases; nucleotides not matched to a gene: 5. There are 14 residues in the CDR3. The germline V gene has CDR1 SGHNT and CDR2 YYREEE (reference sequence). Here the CDR3 reads CASSVGLAGVEQYF. The CDR3 nucleotides are TGTGCCAGCAGCGTGGGACTAGCGGGTGTCGAGCAGTACTTC.

This clonotype showed up many times. CDR3 in amino acids: CASSLDGLWGFF. The CDR3 DNA sequence: TGTGCCAGCAGCTTAGACGGACTATGGGGGTTCTTC. The chain links TRBV7-9 to TRBJ2-1; tentative D call: TRBD2 (6 bases). The CDR3 contains 12 residues. Germline V gene data show CDR1 as SEHNR and CDR2 as FQNEAQ (reference sequence). Trimming removed 1 base from V and 15 bases from J, with 13 bases in between.

The chain is built from TRBV10-3 and TRBJ2-3; 12 positions match TRBD2. V dropped 6 bases and J dropped 3; count of bases not matched to a gene: 4. CDR3 length: 15 residues. Germline V gives CDR1 ENHRY, CDR2 SYGVKD. This chain's CDR3 is CAIRPSGGVTDTQYF. For the CDR3, the DNA is TGTGCCATCAGACCTAGCGGGGGGGTTACAGATACGCAGTATTTT.

This clonotype was seen ten or more times. The chain links TRBV2 to TRBJ1-4, with TRBD1 matching over 7 bases. Germline CDR1 is SNHLY and CDR2 is FYNNEI. CDR3 length: 15 amino acids. V lost 7 bases to trimming and J lost 7 bases; unmatched junction nucleotides: 12. As DNA, the CDR3 is TGTGCCAGCACCCTGGACAGGAGGGCCAGTGAAAAACTGTTTTTT. Residues: CASTLDRRASEKLFF.

In its sample, this clonotype was seen many times. An end of the junction differs from the germline gene, which may be a read error. CDR3 nucleotides: TGTGCTAGCAGCTTGGACACGAACACTGAAGCTTTCTTT. This gives the protein CASSLDTNTEAFF. The rearrangement joins TRBV7-7 to TRBJ1-1, with D perhaps matching TRBD1 (5 bases). In germline, CDR1 is SSHAT, CDR2 FNYEAQ (reference sequence). This CDR3 spans 13 amino acids. Based on the CDR3 plus reference TRBV7-7 and TRBJ1-1, the full variable domain is GAGVSQSPRYKVTKRGQDVTLRCDPISSHATLYWYQQALGQGPEFLTYFNYEAQPDKSGLPSDRFSAERPEGSISTLTIQRTEQRDSAMYRCASSLDTNTEAFFGQGTRLTVV.

This clonotype occurred many times. The rearrangement joins TRBV5-8 to TRBJ2-7, with no clear D. V was trimmed by 1 base and J by 3 bases, leaving 2 bases between them. Germline V gene lookup returns CDR1 SGHTS and CDR2 YDEGEE. CDR3 size: 11 residues. The CDR3 nucleotides read TGTGCCAGCAGCTTGTTCTACGAGCAGTACTTC. Translated, it gives CASSLFYEQYF.

This clonotype showed up many times. V usage is TRBV9 and J usage is TRBJ2-1; D possibly uses TRBD1 or TRBD2 (5 bases each). Trimming cost V 0 bases and J 8 bases, with 18 bases left between them. Germline loops: CDR1 SGDLS, CDR2 YYNGEE. There are 16 residues in the CDR3. CDR3 protein: CASSVGVGTKHDEQFF. The CDR3 DNA is TGTGCCAGCAGCGTAGGGGTGGGGACCAAACACGATGAGCAGTTCTTC.

This clonotype was recorded many times. The chain uses TRBV10-3 and TRBJ2-7; 11 bases are shared with TRBD2. CDR3 length equals 14 residues. Per the germline V gene, CDR1 is ENHRY and CDR2 is SYGVKD. V gave up 6 bases and J gave up 3 bases; unmatched junction bases: 4. The CDR3 sequence: CAIRGTSGGYEQYF. The CDR3 bases are TGTGCCATCAGGGGGACTAGCGGTGGCTACGAGCAGTACTTC.

Note on this clonotype: With a far larger clone one base away, a read error is the likely cause. Likely a read error: the CDR3 ends without its conserved phenylalanine or tryptophan. The chain carries TRBV7-6 and TRBJ2-7, with a possible D match to TRBD2 (6 bases). Per the germline V gene, CDR1 is SGHVS and CDR2 is FNYEAQ. The CDR3 runs to 13 residues. This chain's CDR3 is CASSIAREDEQYL. In nucleotides, the CDR3 is TGTGCCAGCAGCATAGCGAGGGAGGACGAGCAGTACCTC.

The table lists this clonotype with many counts. This rearrangement joins TRBV12-3 or TRBV12-4 to TRBJ1-6; no clear D gene. Trimming took 6 bases from V and 6 from J, leaving 15 bases between them. This CDR3 is built from 15 residues. The CDR3 protein is CASSLTRVGNSPLHF. Written as DNA, the CDR3 is TGTGCCAGCAGCCTGACTCGGGTCGGTAATTCACCCCTCCACTTT.

This clonotype was picked up many times. The rearrangement joins TRBV12-3 or TRBV12-4 to TRBJ1-5; 10 bases align to TRBD1. The CDR3 loop spans 17 amino acids. J was trimmed by 5 bases and V by 4 bases; bases with no gene match: 11. In DNA form, the CDR3 reads TGTGCCAGCAGTTCACGGACAGGGGGAATGCGGGATCAGCCCCAGCATTTT. Translation gives CASSSRTGGMRDQPQHF.